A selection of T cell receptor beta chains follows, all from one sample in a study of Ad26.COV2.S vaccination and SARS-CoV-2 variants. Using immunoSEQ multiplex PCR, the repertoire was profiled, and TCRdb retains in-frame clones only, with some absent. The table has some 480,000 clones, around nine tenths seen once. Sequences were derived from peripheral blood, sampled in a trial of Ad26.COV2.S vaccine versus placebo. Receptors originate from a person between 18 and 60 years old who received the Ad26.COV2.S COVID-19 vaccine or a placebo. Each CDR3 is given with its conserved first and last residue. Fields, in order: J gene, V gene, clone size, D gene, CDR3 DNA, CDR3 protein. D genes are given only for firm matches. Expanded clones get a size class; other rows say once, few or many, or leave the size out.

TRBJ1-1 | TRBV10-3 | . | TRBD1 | TGTGCCATCAGTGAGTCGGGGACAGGGGTCACTGAAGCTTTCTTT | CAISESGTGVTEAFF
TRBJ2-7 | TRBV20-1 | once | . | TGCAGTGCTAGTAGGGAGTCCTACGAGCAGTACTTC | CSASRESYEQYF
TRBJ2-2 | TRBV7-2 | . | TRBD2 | TGTGCCAGCAGCTTACTTGGGGCGGGAGAGAACACCGGGGAGCTGTTTTTT | CASSLLGAGENTGELFF
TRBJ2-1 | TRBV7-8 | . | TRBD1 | TGTGCCAGCAGCGAAACCGGGACAGGGACCTACAATGAGCAGTTCTTC | CASSETGTGTYNEQFF
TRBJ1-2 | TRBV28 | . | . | TGTGCCAGCAGTCCACCTGGGACCCCAGTCAGCTACACCTTC | CASSPPGTPVSYTF
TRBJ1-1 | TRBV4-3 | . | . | TGCGCCAGCAAAAATACCGGCCGAGAGGCTTTCTTT | CASKNTGREAFF
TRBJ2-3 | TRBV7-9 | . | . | TGTGCCAGCAGCTTATTTAGGGCGAGTGACGGGAAAGATACGCAGTATTTT | CASSLFRASDGKDTQYF
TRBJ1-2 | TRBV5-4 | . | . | TGTGCCAGCAGCTTGGTAGGGGCCTATGGCTACACCTTC | CASSLVGAYGYTF
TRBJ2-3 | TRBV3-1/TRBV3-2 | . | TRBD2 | TGTGCCAGCAGCCAAGATCCGGCGGGAGGGCCGCGAGATACGCAGTATTTT | CASSQDPAGGPRDTQYF
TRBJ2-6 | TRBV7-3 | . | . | TGTGCCAGCAGCTTAGGCGCGGCCTCCGACGTCCTGACTTTC | CASSLGAASDVLTF
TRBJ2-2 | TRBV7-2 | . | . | TGTGCCAGCAGCTTAGACCCACGTGTCGGGGAGCTGTTTTTT | CASSLDPRVGELFF
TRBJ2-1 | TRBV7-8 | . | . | TGTGCCAGCAGCTCCCTGGTAAGGGGGGGCAATGAGCAGTTCTTC | CASSSLVRGGNEQFF
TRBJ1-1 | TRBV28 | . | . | TGTGCCAGCAGTTTCTCCGCGGGGGGGAGCACTGAAGCTTTCTTT | CASSFSAGGSTEAFF
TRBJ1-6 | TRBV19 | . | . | TGTGCCAGTAAAGAGGGAGGACGCTCCCCTAATTCACCCCTCCACTTT | CASKEGGRSPNSPLHF
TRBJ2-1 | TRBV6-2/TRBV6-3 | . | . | TGTGCCAGCAGTACCCCCGGCAATGAGCAGTTCTTC | CASSTPGNEQFF
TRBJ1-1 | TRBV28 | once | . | TGTGCCAGCACCACAGGGCCCGGGGGAGTGAACACTGAAGCTTTCTTT | CASTTGPGGVNTEAFF
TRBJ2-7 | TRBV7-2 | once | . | TGTGCCAGCAGCTCCCATACGGCCTACGAGCAGTACTTC | CASSSHTAYEQYF
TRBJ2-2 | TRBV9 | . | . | TGTGCCAGCAGCGTAGCAGTTCAGGGTCCCGGGGAGCTGTTTTTT | CASSVAVQGPGELFF
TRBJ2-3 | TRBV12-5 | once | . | TGTGCTAGTGGTTTGGGGTCCCTAGGAGATACGCAGTATTTT | CASGLGSLGDTQYF
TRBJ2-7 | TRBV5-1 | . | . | TGCGCCAGCAGCCCAACCCTCCCCCGACAGGCAAACTCCTACGAGCAGTACTTC | CASSPTLPRQANSYEQYF
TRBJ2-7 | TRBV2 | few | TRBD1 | TGTGCCAGCAGGGGCAAACCGGACAGGGGGGACGAGCAGTACTTC | CASRGKPDRGDEQYF
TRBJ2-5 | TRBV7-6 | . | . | TGTGCCAGCAGCTCTAGCGGGCTCAGGGGGCGGGAGACCCAGTACTTC | CASSSSGLRGRETQYF
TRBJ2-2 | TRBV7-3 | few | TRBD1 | TGTGCCAGCAGCTTAGATAGACAGGGGAAGTTGTTTTTT | CASSLDRQGKLFF
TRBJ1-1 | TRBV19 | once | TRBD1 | TGTGCCAGTAGGCCCACTAGGGTAGGGACAGGCGACACTGAAGCTTTCTTT | CASRPTRVGTGDTEAFF
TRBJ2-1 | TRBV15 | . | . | TGTGCCACCAGCAGAACACCGGGACTAGGGGGCTGGAATGAGCAGTTCTTC | CATSRTPGLGGWNEQFF
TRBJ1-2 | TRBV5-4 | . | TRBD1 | TGTGCCAGCAGCTCCGGACAGGGGGTTTTCTATGGCTACACCTTC | CASSSGQGVFYGYTF
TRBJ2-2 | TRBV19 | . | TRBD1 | TGTGCCAGCCACGGGACAGGGGGTGCGTTGGGGGAGCTGTTTTTT | CASHGTGGALGELFF
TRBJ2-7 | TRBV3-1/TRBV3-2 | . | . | TGTGCCAGCAGCCAAAAAGGAGGTGGACTCGAGCAGTACTTC | CASSQKGGGLEQYF
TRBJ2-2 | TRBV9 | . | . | TGTGCCAGCAGCGTAAACACCGGGGAGCTGTTTTTT | CASSVNTGELFF
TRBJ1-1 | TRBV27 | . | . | TGTGCCAGCAGCCTAACTAGGGGTTCGAACACTGAAGCTTTCTTT | CASSLTRGSNTEAFF
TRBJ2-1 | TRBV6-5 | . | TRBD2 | TGTGCCAGCAGTTACGGGAGGGGAGGGCACAATGAGCAGTTCTTC | CASSYGRGGHNEQFF
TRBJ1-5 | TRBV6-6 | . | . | TGTGCCAGCAGTTACATCCAGGCGACCAATCAGCCCCAGCATTTT | CASSYIQATNQPQHF
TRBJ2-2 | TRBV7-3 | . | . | TGTGCCAGCAGCTTAAAGGCAGGAACCGGGGAGCTGTTTTTT | CASSLKAGTGELFF
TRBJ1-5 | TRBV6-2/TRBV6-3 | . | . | TGTGCCAGCAGTTACGATTATAGCCAACATCGGCTTAGCAATCAGCCCCAGCATTTT | CASSYDYSQHRLSNQPQHF
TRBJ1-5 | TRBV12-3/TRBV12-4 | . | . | TGTGCCAGCTCTTCGGCCCACCAGCCCCAGCATTTT | CASSSAHQPQHF
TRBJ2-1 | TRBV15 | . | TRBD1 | TGTGCCACCCGGCGGGACAGGGCGTACAATGAGCAGTTCTTC | CATRRDRAYNEQFF
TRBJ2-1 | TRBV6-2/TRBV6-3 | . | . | TGTGCCAGCAGCAGGGACCTCAGTTCCTACAATGAGCAGTTCTTC | CASSRDLSSYNEQFF
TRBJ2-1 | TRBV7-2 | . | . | TGTGCCAGCAGCCCACCTACTAGGGGCAATGAGCAGTTCTTC | CASSPPTRGNEQFF
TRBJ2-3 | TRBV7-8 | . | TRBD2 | TGTGCCAGCAGCTTACCACGGACTAGCGGCACAGATACGCAGTATTTT | CASSLPRTSGTDTQYF
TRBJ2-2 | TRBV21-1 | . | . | TGTGCCAGCAGCCCCCGACTAGAGAACACCGGGGAGCTGTTTTTT | CASSPRLENTGELFF
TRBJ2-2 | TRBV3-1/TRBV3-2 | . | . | TGTGCCAGCAGCTACGGACTCCGACAAGCCACCGGGGAGCTGTTTTTT | CASSYGLRQATGELFF
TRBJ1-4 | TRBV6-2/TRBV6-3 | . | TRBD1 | TGTGCCAGCAGTTACCGGACAGGGGAAAAACTGTTTTTT | CASSYRTGEKLFF
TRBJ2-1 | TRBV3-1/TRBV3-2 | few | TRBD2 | TGTGCCAGCACCGAGGGACTAGCGGGAGTCTACAATGAGCAGTTCTTC | CASTEGLAGVYNEQFF
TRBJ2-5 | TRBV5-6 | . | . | TGTGCCAGCAGCTTATTAGGAGGGGAAGAGACCCAGTACTTC | CASSLLGGEETQYF
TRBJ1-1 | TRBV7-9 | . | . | TGTGCCAGCAGCTTCGCAGGGAGTAGCACTGAAGCTTTCTTT | CASSFAGSSTEAFF
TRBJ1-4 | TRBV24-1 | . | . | TGTGCCACCAGTTCAACAGGGCCAAATGAAAAACTGTTTTTT | CATSSTGPNEKLFF
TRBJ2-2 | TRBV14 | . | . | TGTGCCAGCAGCCCGCTCCCCAGGAACACCGGGGAGCTGTTTTTT | CASSPLPRNTGELFF
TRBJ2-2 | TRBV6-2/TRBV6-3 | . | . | TGTGCCAGCAGTTGGCAAAGGAACACCGGGGAGCTGTTTTTT | CASSWQRNTGELFF
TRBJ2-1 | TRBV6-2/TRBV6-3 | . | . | TGTGCCAGCAGTTTTTGGCGCTACAATGAGCAGTTCTTC | CASSFWRYNEQFF
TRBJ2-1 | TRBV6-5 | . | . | TGTGCCAGCAGTAACTCAGCGGGCGGGCAGTTCTTC | CASSNSAGGQFF
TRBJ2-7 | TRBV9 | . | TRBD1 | TGTGCCAGCAGCGTAGGCACAGGGGTTCAATACGAGCAGTACTTC | CASSVGTGVQYEQYF
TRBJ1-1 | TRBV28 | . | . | TGTGCCAGCAGATTCCATGCCAGCAGATTCTTACCCGCCCGTATAAACACTGAAGCTTTCTTT | CASRFHASRFLPARINTEAFF
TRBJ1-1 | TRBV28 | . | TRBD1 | TGTGCCAGCAGTTCAATCGGGGACAGGAACACTGAAGCTTTCTTT | CASSSIGDRNTEAFF
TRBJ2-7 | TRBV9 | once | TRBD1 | TGTGCCAGCAGCGAAGGACAGGGGCGGTCCTACGAGCAGTACTTC | CASSEGQGRSYEQYF